These 5 T cell receptor beta chains came from one sample sequenced in a study of T cells in Graves' hyperthyroidism and ophthalmopathy (dated by TCRdb to the late 2010s). Library construction relied on multiplex PCR. The sequencer was an Illumina HiSeq 2000. TCR beta CDR3 regions were amplified from RNA transcripts. For the first round of RT-PCR on the TCR CDR3, the HTBI primer set was used together with the Qiagen OneStep RT-PCR kit. In-frame beta chains were kept once TCRdb had trimmed the public reads at Q25 with fastp and called clones with MiXCR. Rows merge per CDR3 protein into single entries with the most common DNA and genes. A total of around 370,000 distinct CDR3 sequences appear in this sample, approximately 17% of them only once. The ten largest clones take up around 40% of the sample. Material for sequencing was blood. The receptor set was obtained from a man between 18 and 35 years old with Graves' ophthalmopathy.

This clonotype was seen ten or more times. The rearrangement joins TRBV2 to TRBJ2-3; maybe TRBD1 (5 bases). The CDR3 is 15 amino acids. V lost 1 base, J lost 4 bases, and 12 bases lay in between. Germline-derived CDR1 and CDR2 are SNHLY and FYNNEI. CDR3 sequence reads: CASSEEGVSSDTQYF. In DNA form, the CDR3 reads TGTGCCAGCAGTGAAGAAGGGGTTAGCTCAGATACGCAGTATTTT.

Here the CDR3 DNA reads TGTGCCAGTTTAGGGACTAGCGTGAACGAGCAGTACTTC. This gives the protein CASLGTSVNEQYF. The rearrangement joins TRBV28 to TRBJ2-7, with 10 bases identical to TRBD2. CDR1 MDHEN and CDR2 SYDVKM come from the germline V gene. This CDR3 is built from 13 residues. After removal of 9 bases from V and 5 bases from J, the junction contained 7 bases not matched to a gene. Complete variable domain (other parts from reference TRBV28 and TRBJ2-7): DVKVTQSSRYLVKRTGEKVFLECVQDMDHENMFWYRQDPGLGLRLIYFSYDVKMKEKGDIPEGYSVSREKKERFSLILESASTNQTSMYLCASLGTSVNEQYFGPGTRLTVT.

This clonotype was picked up many times. Here the CDR3 reads CASSFSPVGYTEAFF. The CDR3 DNA follows: TGTGCCAGCAGCTTTTCCCCCGTTGGATATACTGAAGCTTTCTTT. The chain recombines TRBV7-9 with TRBJ1-1; D unresolved. CDR1 is SEHNR, CDR2 FQNEAQ, per germline (reference sequence). Trimming stripped 3 bases from V and 5 bases from J, with 16 bases between. This CDR3 spans 15 amino acids.

This CDR3 is CSARDRNRGLIYEQFF. DNA for the CDR3: TGCAGTGCTAGAGATAGGAACAGGGGGTTGATTTATGAGCAGTTCTTC. The J gene is TRBJ2-1, the V gene TRBV20-1; 8 positions agree with TRBD1. The germline CDR1 and CDR2 sequences are DFQATT and SNEGSKA (reference sequence). The CDR3 spans 16 residues. V lost 0 bases, J lost 8 bases, and 12 bases stayed unmatched.

The J gene is TRBJ1-1, the V gene TRBV19, with 9 bases matching TRBD1. CDR3 length: 14 amino acids. Germline V gene data show CDR1 as LNHDA and CDR2 as SQIVND (reference sequence). V lost 7 bases and J lost 6; bases outside the gene matches: 9. CDR3: CASIRTGESSEAFF. DNA for the CDR3: TGTGCCAGTATTCGGACAGGGGAGTCCTCTGAAGCTTTCTTT.